These 25 T cell receptor beta chains originate from one sample sequenced in a study of vaccination effects on CD4 cells after COVID-19. Antigen-specific CD4+ T cells were first expanded with viral peptide pools by the ViraFEST assay and only then sequenced. Following an approximately ten-day culture, CD4+ T cells were purified. The study found no prior SARS-CoV-2 infection in the vaccine recipients, who tested negative for nucleocapsid antibodies. Which antigens these TCRs recognize remains unknown. Profiled with immunoSEQ multiplex PCR; TCRdb holds only in-frame clones, not every one. The table shows about 24,000 clones, with less than 80% occurring only once. The source was CD4+ T cells from PBMCs cultured with SARS-CoV-2 spike peptides, collected before COVID-19 vaccination. All receptors come from a human donor who received a COVID-19 vaccine.

The table lists this clone with a count of one. The chain combines TRBV6-5 with TRBJ1-2, with a weak D call TRBD1 (5 bases). V was trimmed by 1 base and J by 0 bases, leaving 6 bases between them. The germline CDR1 and CDR2 sequences are MNHEY and SVGAGI. The length of the CDR3 is 14 residues. The CDR3 DNA sequence: TGTGCCAGCAGTTACTTGGGACCTAACTATGGCTACACCTTC. It translates to CASSYLGPNYGYTF.

The chain is built from TRBV3-1 (or the pseudogene TRBV3-2) and TRBJ1-1; perhaps TRBD1 as D (5 bases). V was pared by 1 base and J by 2 bases, with 14 bases between. The V gene's germline CDR1 is LGHDT and CDR2 YNNKEL (reference sequence). This CDR3 contains 16 residues. The CDR3 DNA follows: TGTGCCAGCAGCCAAGTCCCGCAGGGAGGTAACACTGAAGCTTTCTTT. It codes for CASSQVPQGGNTEAFF.

The chain uses TRBV6-5 and TRBJ1-2; D perhaps matches TRBD1 (6 bases). Trimming cost V 6 bases and J 0 bases, with 14 bases left between them. Germline lookup yields CDR1 MNHEY and CDR2 SVGAGI. CDR3 length equals 15 residues. CDR3 residues: CASRTGSRSNYGYTF. As DNA, the CDR3 is TGTGCCAGCAGAACAGGGAGTCGATCTAACTATGGCTACACCTTC.

This clone showed up just a few times. The rearrangement links TRBV11-2 to TRBJ2-1; D is possibly TRBD1 (6 bases). Germline-derived CDR1 and CDR2 are SGHAT and FQNNGV. V lost 2 bases and J lost 7, with 15 bases in between. The CDR3 runs 15 residues. CDR3 nucleotides: TGTGCCAGCAGCTTAATTAAGGGGACACGTAATGAGCAGTTCTTC. Its protein product is CASSLIKGTRNEQFF.

The chain links TRBV19 to TRBJ1-4; D call uncertain. Trimming shortened V by 7 bases and J by 5 bases, and 17 bases separated the two germline ends. CDR1 is LNHDA, CDR2 SQIVND, per germline (reference sequence). The length of the CDR3 is 15 residues. As DNA, the CDR3 is TGTGCCAGTACCGAAGGGAGTACTGGAAATGAAAAACTGTTTTTT. It encodes CASTEGSTGNEKLFF.

The chain employs TRBV6-5 and TRBJ2-2, with 10 bases identical to TRBD2. Germline CDR1 and CDR2: MNHEY and SVGAGI. V gave up 6 bases and J gave up 6 bases; unmatched junction bases: 7. There are 15 residues in the CDR3. The CDR3 region has the DNA TGTGCCAGCAGACGAACCGGGACTAGCGCCGGGGAGCTGTTTTTT. This translates into CASRRTGTSAGELFF.

The chain combines TRBV2 with TRBJ1-4, with D unresolved. The V end was cut by 6 bases, the J end by 11 bases, with 16 bases between. Germline CDR1 and CDR2: SNHLY and FYNNEI. The CDR3 spans 13 residues. The CDR3 reads CASSLGRSEKLFF. The DNA for the CDR3 is TGTGCCAGCAGCCTAGGGAGATCGGAGAAACTGTTTTTT.

The chain joins TRBV19 to TRBJ2-1; weak D call: TRBD2 (6 bases). Germline V lookup: CDR1 LNHDA, CDR2 SQIVND (reference sequence). V shed 5 bases and J shed 11 bases, with 16 bases lying between them. CDR3 size: 13 residues. CDR3 protein: CASSLAGTPKQFF. The CDR3 DNA is TGTGCCAGTAGTCTGGCGGGGACCCCAAAGCAGTTCTTC. Variable domain in full (rest from reference TRBV19 and TRBJ2-1): DGGITQSPKYLFRKEGQNVTLSCEQNLNHDAMYWYRQDPGQGLRLIYYSQIVNDFQKGDIAEGYSVSREKKESFPLTVTSAQKNPTAFYLCASSLAGTPKQFFGPGTRLTVL.

The gene calls are TRBV11-1 and TRBJ2-7, with 11 bases aligning to TRBD2. After removal of 3 bases from V and 4 bases from J, the junction contained 8 bases not matched to a gene. Germline V CDR1 and CDR2: SGHAT, FQDESV (reference sequence). The CDR3 extends over 16 amino acids. CDR3 nucleotides: TGTGCCAGCAGCTTCGGCCGACTAGCGGGGACATACGAGCAGTACTTC. It yields the protein CASSFGRLAGTYEQYF.

CDR3 DNA: TGCGCCAGCAGCCAGGAAGTACAGGTAGCTAACTATGGCTACACCTTC. Its translation is CASSQEVQVANYGYTF. The chain links TRBV4-1 to TRBJ1-2; TRBD1 is a possible D gene (5 bases). This CDR3 comprises 16 residues. Trimming took 3 bases from V and 0 from J, leaving 14 bases between them. Germline V gives CDR1 MGHRA, CDR2 YSYEKL.

This chain joins TRBV6-1 and TRBJ2-2, with D possibly being TRBD2 (6 bases). Trimming took 2 bases from V and 6 from J, leaving 10 bases between them. The CDR3 is 14 residues long. Germline-derived CDR1 and CDR2 are MNHNS and SASEGT. This CDR3 reads CASSETWGAGELFF. The CDR3 region has the DNA TGTGCCAGCAGTGAAACTTGGGGGGCCGGGGAGCTGTTTTTT.

The V and J genes are TRBV24-1 and TRBJ2-3, with TRBD2 matching 7 bases. Germline V gives CDR1 KGHDR, CDR2 SFDVKD. The J segment lost 1 base and the V segment lost 2 bases, leaving 23 bases of the junction unmatched. The CDR3 consists of 22 residues. The CDR3 region is CATSDSGSWRVGTTGGTDTQYF. The CDR3 nucleotides are TGTGCCACCAGTGATTCAGGGAGCTGGAGGGTCGGGACTACCGGCGGCACAGATACGCAGTATTTT.

This chain uses TRBV2 with TRBJ2-5; 11 bases match TRBD2. With V trimmed by 3 bases and J by 5 bases, 20 bases remained unmatched. CDR1 and CDR2 (germline): SNHLY, FYNNEI. The CDR3 is made up of 20 amino acids. CDR3 amino acids: CASSDWAPGLAASRGETQYF. CDR3 nucleotides: TGTGCCAGCAGTGACTGGGCCCCGGGACTAGCGGCCTCAAGGGGGGAGACCCAGTACTTC.

J is TRBJ2-2 and V is TRBV10-3; 9 bases align to TRBD2. The CDR3 totals 16 residues. Germline V CDR1 and CDR2: ENHRY, SYGVKD. V shed 7 bases and J 1 base; nucleotides not matched to a gene: 7. CDR3 DNA: TGTGCCATCAACCCCGGGACTAGCCTGAACACCGGGGAGCTGTTTTTT. Its translation: CAINPGTSLNTGELFF.

V usage is TRBV25-1 and J usage is TRBJ2-3, with a possible D match to TRBD2 (5 bases). V was trimmed by 3 bases and J by 5 bases, leaving 6 bases between them. The CDR3 is 12 amino acids. Germline CDR1 reads MGHDK; CDR2 reads SYGVNS. CDR3 amino acids: CASSDAGDTQYF. In DNA form, the CDR3 reads TGTGCCAGCAGTGACGCGGGAGATACGCAGTATTTT.

The table lists this clone with a few counts. For the CDR3, the DNA is TGCGCCAGCAGCTCTAGCGGGGGTGAGCAGTTCTTC. This sequence encodes CASSSSGGEQFF. The chain carries TRBV5-1 and TRBJ2-1; the match to TRBD2 covers 10 bases. After removal of 3 bases from V and 9 bases from J, the junction contained 0 bases not matched to a gene. The CDR3 has 12 residues. CDR1 is SGHRS, CDR2 YFSETQ, per germline.

The V and J genes are TRBV20-1 and TRBJ1-2; a weak D match, TRBD1 (5 bases). The CDR3 totals 9 residues. Looked up from germline, CDR1 is DFQATT and CDR2 is SNEGSKA (reference sequence). The CDR3 DNA follows: TGCAGGGCCGGGGGTGGCTACACCTTC. Protein product: CRAGGGYTF.

The V and J genes are TRBV25-1 and TRBJ2-1, with 10 bases lining up with TRBD2. Looked up from germline, CDR1 is MGHDK and CDR2 is SYGVNS. Unmatched junction bases numbered 12, after V lost 4 bases and J lost 9 bases. CDR3 length equals 16 residues. The CDR3 coding sequence is TGTGCCAGCAGTGGGAACCTAGCGGGAGACGGGGGTGAGCAGTTCTTC. Residues: CASSGNLAGDGGEQFF.

V and J are TRBV15 and TRBJ2-4; no clear D gene. The CDR3 extends over 15 amino acids. V was cut by 0 bases and J by 0 bases, with 6 bases left in between. Germline values: CDR1 LNHNV, CDR2 YYDKDF (reference sequence). The CDR3 protein is CATSRDFIAKNIQYF. CDR3 nucleotide sequence: TGTGCCACCAGCAGAGATTTCATAGCCAAAAACATTCAGTACTTC.

CDR3 DNA: TGTGCCAGCAGCTTCCTATCCGGGACAGTGTACAATGAGCAGTTCTTC. Its translation is CASSFLSGTVYNEQFF. This sequence joins TRBV7-2 and TRBJ2-1, with 7 bases matching TRBD1. With V trimmed by 3 bases and J by 4 bases, 9 bases remained unmatched. Germline V gene sequence: CDR1 SGHTA, CDR2 FQGNSA. This CDR3 is 16 amino acids long.

The chain joins TRBV5-5 to TRBJ2-3; D might be TRBD2 (5 bases). This CDR3 comprises 15 residues. The germline V and J ends were trimmed by 0 bases and 2 bases, with 10 bases remaining between them. Germline loops: CDR1 SGHKS, CDR2 YYEKEE (reference sequence). CDR3 region: CASSLVSVATDTQYF. The CDR3 DNA follows: TGTGCCAGCAGCTTGGTTAGCGTGGCCACAGATACGCAGTATTTT.

This clone showed up just a few times. The CDR3 loop is CASSATRSYNEQFF. CDR3 bases: TGTGCCAGCAGTGCCACCAGGTCCTACAATGAGCAGTTCTTC. This sequence joins TRBV2 and TRBJ2-1, with D unclear. Trimming removed 4 bases at V and 1 base at J, with 8 bases between. The germline gives CDR1 SNHLY, CDR2 FYNNEI. This CDR3 has 14 residues.

V usage is TRBV5-1 and J usage is TRBJ2-3, with 11 bases aligning to TRBD2. Trimming at V came to 3 bases and at J to 3 bases, leaving 9 bases not matched to a gene. The CDR3 loop spans 17 amino acids. Germline V gives CDR1 SGHRS, CDR2 YFSETQ. CDR3 sequence: CASSWTVAGGGTDTQYF. The CDR3 region has the DNA TGCGCCAGCAGCTGGACCGTAGCGGGGGGGGGAACAGATACGCAGTATTTT.

This chain joins TRBV6-1 and TRBJ1-5; 9 bases agree with TRBD1. The V segment lost 1 base and the J segment 6 bases; nucleotides outside the gene matches: 7. Germline V gene data show CDR1 as MNHNS and CDR2 as SASEGT. The CDR3 totals 16 residues. As DNA, the CDR3 is TGTGCCAGCAGTGAAGATTTGGGACAGGGAACTCAGCCCCAGCATTTT. Translating gives CASSEDLGQGTQPQHF.

The chain links TRBV5-8 to TRBJ2-5; 9 bases are a match to TRBD2. There are 20 residues in the CDR3. V shed 0 bases, J shed 2 bases, and the junction held 17 bases outside the gene matches. The germline gives CDR1 SGHTS, CDR2 YDEGEE. The CDR3 DNA reads as TGTGCCAGCAGCTTGGATCTGGCTAGCGGGATTATTGGAAGACAAGAGACCCAGTACTTC. Translated, it gives CASSLDLASGIIGRQETQYF. Variable domain in full (rest from reference TRBV5-8 and TRBJ2-5): EAGVTQSPTHLIKTRGQQATLRCSPISGHTSVYWYQQALGLGLQFLLWYDEGEERNRGNFPPRFSGRQFPNYSSELNVNALELEDSALYLCASSLDLASGIIGRQETQYFGPGTRLLVL.